These T cell receptor beta chains were read from a single sample in a study of technical replicates of blood from several donors. Method: immunoSEQ multiplex PCR; TCRdb's copy keeps in-frame clones and lacks some. The profile covers roughly 90,000 clones, with about 96% appearing a single time and about 0.38% taken by the ten largest. Input material: T cells isolated from PBMCs. These receptors originate from a human donor in good health. Each CDR3 is given with its conserved first and last residue. The order of the fields is CDR3 DNA, CDR3 protein, clone size, V gene, D gene, J gene. D genes are given only for firm matches. Where a row states a size, it is once, few, many or the class of an expanded clone; other rows omit it.

DNA: TGTGCCAGCGCAGAAATCCGCAATGAGCAGTTCTTC
CDR3: CASAEIRNEQFF
size: -
V: TRBV14
D: -
J: TRBJ2-1

DNA: TGCGCCAGCAGCTTGACCCCTAACAGGGATCTACATGGCTACACCTTC
CDR3: CASSLTPNRDLHGYTF
size: -
V: TRBV5-1
D: -
J: TRBJ1-2

DNA: TGTGCCACCAGCAGAGATCTCGGGGACTCTGGGGCCAACGTCCTGACTTTC
CDR3: CATSRDLGDSGANVLTF
size: -
V: TRBV15
D: -
J: TRBJ2-6

DNA: TGTGCCAGCTTTAGGGCGGGGAACACCGGGGAGCTGTTTTTT
CDR3: CASFRAGNTGELFF
size: -
V: TRBV2
D: -
J: TRBJ2-2

DNA: TGTGCCAGCAGCTTAATGGTAACAGCCTCCTACGAGCAGTACTTC
CDR3: CASSLMVTASYEQYF
size: -
V: TRBV7-2
D: -
J: TRBJ2-7

DNA: TGTGCCAGCAGCTTTCAGGGATCCACCGGGGAGCTGTTTTTT
CDR3: CASSFQGSTGELFF
size: -
V: TRBV7-8
D: -
J: TRBJ2-2

DNA: TGTGCCAGCACCCAACGGCAGGAAGCTGGCTACACCTTC
CDR3: CASTQRQEAGYTF
size: -
V: TRBV6-5
D: -
J: TRBJ1-2

DNA: TGTGCCAGCAGCCGGACTAGCGGGAGGGCCACTGAGCAGTTCTTC
CDR3: CASSRTSGRATEQFF
size: -
V: TRBV5-4
D: TRBD2
J: TRBJ2-1

DNA: TGCAGCGTTGAACCCGGCACCGGGGAGCTGTTTTTT
CDR3: CSVEPGTGELFF
size: once
V: TRBV29-1
D: -
J: TRBJ2-2

DNA: TGTGCCAGCAGTCCGGACAGAATTTCCTCCTACGAGCAGTACTTC
CDR3: CASSPDRISSYEQYF
size: -
V: TRBV27
D: -
J: TRBJ2-7

DNA: TGTGCCAGCATGGGGGCACAGGGGATCCCTTATGGCTACACCTTC
CDR3: CASMGAQGIPYGYTF
size: -
V: TRBV28
D: TRBD1
J: TRBJ1-2

DNA: TGCGCCAGCAGCCGGGGCCCCCGGGCAACTTACGAGCAGTACTTC
CDR3: CASSRGPRATYEQYF
size: -
V: TRBV4-1
D: -
J: TRBJ2-7

DNA: TGTGCCAGCAGCACCCTAGCGGGAGGTTACAATGAGCAGTTCTTC
CDR3: CASSTLAGGYNEQFF
size: -
V: TRBV7-3
D: TRBD2
J: TRBJ2-1

DNA: TGTGCCAGCGGGACTTACACCGGGGAGCTGTTTTTT
CDR3: CASGTYTGELFF
size: -
V: TRBV7-9
D: -
J: TRBJ2-2

DNA: TGTGCCAGCAGTGAGCTTAGCGGTACCTACGAGCAGTACTTC
CDR3: CASSELSGTYEQYF
size: -
V: TRBV2
D: -
J: TRBJ2-7

DNA: TGTGCCAGCAGCGACCCGGGCGGGAGTAGGGACAATGAGCAGTTCTTC
CDR3: CASSDPGGSRDNEQFF
size: -
V: TRBV5-4
D: TRBD2
J: TRBJ2-1

DNA: TGTGCCAGCAGTCCAAACCAACAGGGAGAGACCCAGTACTTC
CDR3: CASSPNQQGETQYF
size: -
V: TRBV7-2
D: -
J: TRBJ2-5

DNA: TGCGCCAGCAGCGAGGGTTGGGAGCAGTTCTTC
CDR3: CASSEGWEQFF
size: -
V: TRBV5-1
D: -
J: TRBJ2-1

DNA: TGCAGCGTTGAATCAGGGTACGAGCAGTACTTC
CDR3: CSVESGYEQYF
size: once
V: TRBV29-1
D: -
J: TRBJ2-7

DNA: TGCAGCGTTGAATTTGCTAGCGGGACGGGGGAGCAGTACTTC
CDR3: CSVEFASGTGEQYF
size: -
V: TRBV29-1
D: TRBD2
J: TRBJ2-7

DNA: TGTGCCAGCAGTTACTCGAACGGAGAGTTCACCGGGGAGCTGTTTTTT
CDR3: CASSYSNGEFTGELFF
size: -
V: TRBV6-5
D: -
J: TRBJ2-2

DNA: TGTGCCAGCAGTGTCAACAGGGGGCACGGTCAGCCCCAGCATTTT
CDR3: CASSVNRGHGQPQHF
size: -
V: TRBV28
D: TRBD1
J: TRBJ1-5

DNA: TGTGCCAGTAGTGTACTAATCGGACTAGCCTACGAGCAGTACTTC
CDR3: CASSVLIGLAYEQYF
size: -
V: TRBV19
D: TRBD2
J: TRBJ2-7

DNA: TGTGCGCCGGGGTTCTACAATGAGCAGTTCTTC
CDR3: CAPGFYNEQFF
size: -
V: TRBV2
D: -
J: TRBJ2-1

DNA: TGTGCCAGCAGCGCACAGACTAGCGTCTTTGAGCAGTTCTTC
CDR3: CASSAQTSVFEQFF
size: -
V: TRBV7-6
D: TRBD2
J: TRBJ2-1

DNA: TGTGCCAGCAGCTTCTCCCGGGACAATGAGCAGTTCTTC
CDR3: CASSFSRDNEQFF
size: -
V: TRBV7-3
D: -
J: TRBJ2-1

DNA: TGTGCCATCAGTGACTCTAGACAGGACACTGAAGCTTTCTTT
CDR3: CAISDSRQDTEAFF
size: -
V: TRBV10-3
D: -
J: TRBJ1-1

DNA: TGTGCCAGCAGCTTACCTCCCGGTCTAGCGGCCTACAATGAGCAGTTCTTC
CDR3: CASSLPPGLAAYNEQFF
size: once
V: TRBV13
D: TRBD2
J: TRBJ2-1

DNA: TGTGCCAGCACCCTTCATAGGGGGAGCACTGAAGCTTTCTTT
CDR3: CASTLHRGSTEAFF
size: -
V: TRBV27
D: -
J: TRBJ1-1

DNA: TGTGCCACCAGCAGAGATAGGGGCTCAGGAAACACCATATATTTT
CDR3: CATSRDRGSGNTIYF
size: -
V: TRBV15
D: -
J: TRBJ1-3

DNA: TGTGCCAGCAGCCGGCGGGGTCCCGGGGGTCAAGAGACCCAGTACTTC
CDR3: CASSRRGPGGQETQYF
size: -
V: TRBV5-5
D: -
J: TRBJ2-5

DNA: TGTGCATGCGGGTACAACGAGCAGTACTTC
CDR3: CACGYNEQYF
size: -
V: TRBV27
D: -
J: TRBJ2-7

DNA: TGTGCCAGCTTAAGAGGATCACTAGCCAAAAACATTCAGTACTTC
CDR3: CASLRGSLAKNIQYF
size: -
V: TRBV6-1
D: -
J: TRBJ2-4

DNA: TGCGCCAGCAGTGAGACGACTAGCGTGGGGAATGAGCAGTTCTTC
CDR3: CASSETTSVGNEQFF
size: -
V: TRBV10-1
D: TRBD2
J: TRBJ2-1

DNA: TGTGCCAGCAGCTATACTAGCGGAGCCGGGGGAGATACGCAGTATTTT
CDR3: CASSYTSGAGGDTQYF
size: -
V: TRBV4-2
D: TRBD2
J: TRBJ2-3

DNA: TGTGCCAGCAGCCAACGGCTAGCTACCGGGGAGCTGTTTTTT
CDR3: CASSQRLATGELFF
size: -
V: TRBV14
D: -
J: TRBJ2-2

DNA: TGTGCCAGCACCAGTCACAGGCAGAACGCGAACACCGGGGAGCTGTTTTTT
CDR3: CASTSHRQNANTGELFF
size: -
V: TRBV2
D: -
J: TRBJ2-2

DNA: TGTGCCAGCTCACCACCGTCACTTTCCTACGAGCAGTACTTC
CDR3: CASSPPSLSYEQYF
size: -
V: TRBV18
D: -
J: TRBJ2-7

DNA: TGTGCCAGCAGCTTAGGAGACGGGGAGCTGTTTTTT
CDR3: CASSLGDGELFF
size: -
V: TRBV7-6
D: -
J: TRBJ2-2

DNA: TGTGCCAGTAGTATAGATCCGGGTCGGACTGAAGCTTTCTTT
CDR3: CASSIDPGRTEAFF
size: -
V: TRBV19
D: -
J: TRBJ1-1

DNA: TGTGCCAGTTCTCCTCAGGGTTCCTATGGCTACACCTTC
CDR3: CASSPQGSYGYTF
size: -
V: TRBV19
D: -
J: TRBJ1-2